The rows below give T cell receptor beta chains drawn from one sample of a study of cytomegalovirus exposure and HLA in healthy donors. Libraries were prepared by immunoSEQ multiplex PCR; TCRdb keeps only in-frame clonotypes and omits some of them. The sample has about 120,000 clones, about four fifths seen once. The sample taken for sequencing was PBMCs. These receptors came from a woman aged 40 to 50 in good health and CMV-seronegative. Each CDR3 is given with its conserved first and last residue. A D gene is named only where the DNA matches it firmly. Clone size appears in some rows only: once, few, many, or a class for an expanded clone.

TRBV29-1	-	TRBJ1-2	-	CSVERGGTLGYTF	TGCAGCGTTGAACGAGGGGGTACCCTTGGCTACACCTTC
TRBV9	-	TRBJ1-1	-	CASSSRPRGLNTEAFF	TGTGCCAGCAGCTCGAGACCCAGGGGCTTGAACACTGAAGCTTTCTTT
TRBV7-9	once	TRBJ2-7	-	CASSPPLARFKQYF	TGTGCCAGCAGCCCACCGCTAGCGAGGTTCAAGCAGTACTTC
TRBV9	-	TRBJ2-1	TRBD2	CASSPRLAGGNEQFF	TGTGCCAGCAGCCCCCGACTAGCGGGAGGCAATGAGCAGTTCTTC
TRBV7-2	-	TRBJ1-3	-	CASSFQYDSGNTIYF	TGTGCCAGCAGCTTCCAGTACGACTCTGGAAACACCATATATTTT
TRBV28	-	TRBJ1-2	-	CASSLFTGNYGYTF	TGTGCCAGCAGTTTATTTACGGGGAACTATGGCTACACCTTC
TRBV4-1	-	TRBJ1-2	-	CASSLGQLNYGYTF	TGCGCCAGCAGCCTAGGACAGCTTAACTATGGCTACACCTTC
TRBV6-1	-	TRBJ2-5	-	CASGDSGGQETQYF	TGTGCCAGCGGGGACTCAGGGGGGCAAGAGACCCAGTACTTC
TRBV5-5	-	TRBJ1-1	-	CASSPDSLGVRAFF	TGTGCCAGCAGCCCGGACTCCCTTGGGGTCCGAGCTTTCTTT
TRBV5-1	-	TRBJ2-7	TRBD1	CASSLGQGAYEQYF	TGCGCCAGCAGCTTGGGTCAGGGGGCCTACGAGCAGTACTTC
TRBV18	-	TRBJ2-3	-	CASSPTSNTDTQYF	TGTGCCAGCTCACCTACCTCTAACACAGATACGCAGTATTTT
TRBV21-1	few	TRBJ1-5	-	CASSPREPQHF	TGTGCCAGCAGCCCCAGGGAGCCCCAGCATTTT
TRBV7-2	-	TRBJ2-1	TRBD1	CASSPDRAVNEQFF	TGTGCCAGCAGCCCCGACAGGGCCGTAAATGAGCAGTTCTTC
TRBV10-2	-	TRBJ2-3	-	CASSDPGLDTQYF	TGCGCCAGCAGTGACCCCGGTCTGGATACGCAGTATTTT
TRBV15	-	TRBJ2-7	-	CATSREGIRYEQYF	TGTGCCACCAGCAGAGAGGGCATCCGCTACGAGCAGTACTTC
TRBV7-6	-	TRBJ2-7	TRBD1	CASSHGTESSYEQYF	TGTGCCAGCAGCCACGGGACAGAGAGCTCCTACGAGCAGTACTTC
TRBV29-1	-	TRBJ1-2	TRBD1	CSVEGLGQAASFYYGYTF	TGCAGCGTTGAAGGCCTAGGACAGGCGGCATCATTTTACTATGGCTACACCTTC